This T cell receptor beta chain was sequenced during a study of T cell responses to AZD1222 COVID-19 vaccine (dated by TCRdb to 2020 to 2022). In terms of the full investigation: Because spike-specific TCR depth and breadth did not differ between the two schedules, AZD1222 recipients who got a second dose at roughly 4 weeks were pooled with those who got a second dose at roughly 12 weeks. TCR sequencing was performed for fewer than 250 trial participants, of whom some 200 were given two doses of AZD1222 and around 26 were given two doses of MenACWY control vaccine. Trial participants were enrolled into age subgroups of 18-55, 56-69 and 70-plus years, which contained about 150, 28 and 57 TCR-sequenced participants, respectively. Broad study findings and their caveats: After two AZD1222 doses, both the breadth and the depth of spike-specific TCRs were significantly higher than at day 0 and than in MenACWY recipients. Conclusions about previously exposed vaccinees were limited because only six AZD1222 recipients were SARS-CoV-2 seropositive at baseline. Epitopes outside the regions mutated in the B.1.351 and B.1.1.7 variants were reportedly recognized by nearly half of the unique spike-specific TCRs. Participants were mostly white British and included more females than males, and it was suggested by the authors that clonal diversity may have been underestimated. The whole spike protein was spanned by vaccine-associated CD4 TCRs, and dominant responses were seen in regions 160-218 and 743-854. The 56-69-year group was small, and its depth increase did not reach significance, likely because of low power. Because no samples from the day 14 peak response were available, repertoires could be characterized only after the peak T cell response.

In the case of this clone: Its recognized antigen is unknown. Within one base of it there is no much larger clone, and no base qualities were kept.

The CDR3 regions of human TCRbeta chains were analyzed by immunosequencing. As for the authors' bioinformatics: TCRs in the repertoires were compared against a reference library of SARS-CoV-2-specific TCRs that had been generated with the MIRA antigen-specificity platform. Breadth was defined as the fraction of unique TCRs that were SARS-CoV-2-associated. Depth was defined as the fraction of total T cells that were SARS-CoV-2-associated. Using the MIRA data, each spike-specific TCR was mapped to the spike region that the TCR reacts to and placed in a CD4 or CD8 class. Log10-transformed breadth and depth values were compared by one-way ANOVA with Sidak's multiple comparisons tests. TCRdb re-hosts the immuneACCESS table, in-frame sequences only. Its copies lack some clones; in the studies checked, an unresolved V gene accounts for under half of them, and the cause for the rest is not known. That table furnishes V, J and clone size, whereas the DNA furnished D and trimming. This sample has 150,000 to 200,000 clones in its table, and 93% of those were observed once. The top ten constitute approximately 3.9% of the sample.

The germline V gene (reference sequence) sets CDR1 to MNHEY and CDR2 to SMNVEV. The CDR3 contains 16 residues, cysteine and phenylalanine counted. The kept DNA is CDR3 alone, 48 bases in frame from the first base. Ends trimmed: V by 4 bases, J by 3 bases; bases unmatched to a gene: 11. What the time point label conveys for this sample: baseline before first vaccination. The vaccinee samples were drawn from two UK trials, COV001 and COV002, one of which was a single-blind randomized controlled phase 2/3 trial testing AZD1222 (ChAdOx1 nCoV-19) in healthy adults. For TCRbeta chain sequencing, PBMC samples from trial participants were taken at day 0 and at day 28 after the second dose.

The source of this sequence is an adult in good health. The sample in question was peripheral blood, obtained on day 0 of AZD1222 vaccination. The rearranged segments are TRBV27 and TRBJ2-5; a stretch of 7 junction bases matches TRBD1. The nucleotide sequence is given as TGTGCCAGCAGTTCCGGTAGAGGGACAGCGAAAGAGACCCAGTACTTC. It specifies CASSSGRGTAKETQYF.